The rows below give T cell receptor beta chains drawn from one sample of a study of blood T cell repertoires in COVID-19. Libraries were prepared by immunoSEQ multiplex PCR; TCRdb keeps only in-frame clonotypes and omits some of them. The top ten hold about 2.4% of the sample, which has approximately 200,000 clones, 80% to 85% seen once. The sample consisted of peripheral blood. Receptor source: a woman aged 55-69 years with acute or convalescent COVID-19. Both conserved end residues are part of each CDR3. Fields, in order: clone size, D gene, V gene, J gene, CDR3 protein, CDR3 DNA. The D gene is left open where the match is weak. For some rows the clone size is stated as once, few or many, or as a class when expanded; others skip it.

NA,TRBD1,TRBV7-2,TRBJ2-7,CASSLTRDRVYEQYF,TGTGCCAGCAGCTTAACCCGGGACAGGGTCTACGAGCAGTACTTC
NA,TRBD1,TRBV19,TRBJ1-5,CASSRDRGNQPQHF,TGTGCCAGTAGTAGGGACAGGGGCAATCAGCCCCAGCATTTT
NA,TRBD2,TRBV4-2,TRBJ2-3,CASSQGRGGTSTDTQYF,TGTGCCAGCAGCCAAGGGCGGGGGGGCACTAGCACAGATACGCAGTATTTT
NA,NA,TRBV14,TRBJ1-1,CASSPGVNTEAFF,TGTGCCAGCAGCCCAGGGGTGAACACTGAAGCTTTCTTT
once,NA,TRBV7-8,TRBJ2-1,CASSLSGAEEFF,TGTGCCAGCAGCTTAAGTGGGGCCGAAGAGTTCTTC
NA,TRBD1,TRBV15,TRBJ2-6,CATSGLGQGKAGANVLTF,TGTGCCACCAGCGGATTAGGACAGGGGAAGGCTGGGGCCAACGTCCTGACTTTC
NA,NA,TRBV15,TRBJ2-5,CATSRERVSRETQYF,TGTGCCACCAGCAGAGAGCGGGTTTCCAGGGAGACCCAGTACTTC
once,NA,TRBV14,TRBJ1-1,CASSPAGKNTEAFF,TGTGCCAGCAGCCCCGCGGGAAAAAACACTGAAGCTTTCTTT
NA,TRBD1,TRBV13,TRBJ2-7,CASSATGREQYF,TGTGCCAGCAGCGCGACAGGGCGCGAGCAGTACTTC
NA,TRBD2,TRBV14,TRBJ2-2,CASSLLAGGLAPGTGELFF,TGTGCCAGCAGCCTGCTAGCGGGGGGTCTGGCCCCGGGCACCGGGGAGCTGTTTTTT
NA,NA,TRBV28,TRBJ2-7,CASSLSMRASYEQYF,TGTGCCAGCAGTTTATCGATGAGGGCATCCTACGAGCAGTACTTC
NA,NA,TRBV6-5,TRBJ1-5,CASRGDLSNQPQHF,TGTGCCAGCAGAGGGGATCTTAGCAATCAGCCCCAGCATTTT
NA,NA,TRBV3-1/TRBV3-2,TRBJ1-1,CASSQPQGSIGTEAFF,TGTGCCAGCAGCCAACCACAGGGATCTATAGGCACTGAAGCTTTCTTT
NA,NA,TRBV5-1,TRBJ2-1,CASSGGQKSSYNEQFF,TGCGCCAGCAGCGGCGGCCAGAAGAGCTCCTACAATGAGCAGTTCTTC
NA,NA,TRBV28,TRBJ1-3,CASMAFSGNTIYF,TGTGCCAGCATGGCTTTCTCTGGAAACACCATATATTTT
NA,NA,TRBV6-2/TRBV6-3,TRBJ1-5,CASSYSSANSGPQHF,TGTGCCAGCAGTTACTCGTCCGCCAACTCCGGGCCCCAGCATTTT
NA,TRBD1,TRBV7-3,TRBJ2-5,CASSLGQGKAQYF,TGTGCCAGCAGCTTAGGACAGGGCAAAGCCCAGTACTTC
NA,TRBD2,TRBV2,TRBJ2-5,CASSPSGVGETQYF,TGTGCCAGCAGCCCAAGCGGGGTGGGTGAGACCCAGTACTTC
NA,NA,TRBV7-9,TRBJ2-3,CASSLEGIGTDTQYF,TGTGCCAGCAGCTTAGAGGGGATCGGCACAGATACGCAGTATTTT
NA,TRBD2,TRBV2,TRBJ2-1,CASVSGTIDNEQFF,TGTGCCAGCGTTAGCGGGACTATCGACAATGAGCAGTTCTTC
few,NA,TRBV12-3/TRBV12-4,TRBJ2-1,CASSRGANEQFF,TGTGCCAGCAGTAGGGGCGCTAATGAGCAGTTCTTC
NA,NA,TRBV6-6,TRBJ2-5,CAPSLSQYF,TGTGCCCCCTCTTTGTCCCAGTACTTC
once,NA,TRBV18,TRBJ1-1,CASSPIGLMNTEAFF,TGTGCCAGCTCACCAATAGGACTTATGAACACTGAAGCTTTCTTT
NA,NA,TRBV5-1,TRBJ1-1,CASSLASGATEAFF,TGCGCCAGCAGCTTGGCTTCAGGGGCCACTGAAGCTTTCTTT
NA,NA,TRBV18,TRBJ1-1,CASSPPQGVGEAFF,TGTGCCAGCTCACCACCACAGGGAGTCGGTGAAGCTTTCTTT
NA,NA,TRBV27,TRBJ1-1,CASSLFTGTEAFF,TGTGCCAGCAGTTTATTTACGGGCACTGAAGCTTTCTTT
NA,TRBD1,TRBV5-1,TRBJ1-4,CASSSTGGINEKLFF,TGCGCCAGCAGCTCTACAGGGGGGATTAATGAAAAACTGTTTTTT
NA,NA,TRBV3-1/TRBV3-2,TRBJ2-2,CASSYTVGGELFF,TGTGCCAGCAGCTATACTGTTGGCGGGGAGCTGTTTTTT
NA,NA,TRBV6-6,TRBJ2-7,CASSRGVSYEQYF,TGTGCCAGCAGCCGTGGAGTCTCCTACGAGCAGTACTTC
NA,TRBD1,TRBV2,TRBJ1-4,CASSYEPGQIEKLFF,TGTGCCAGCAGTTACGAACCGGGACAGATAGAAAAACTGTTTTTT
NA,NA,TRBV4-1,TRBJ2-1,CASSQDLGSGGEQFF,TGCGCCAGCAGCCAAGACCTCGGGTCAGGGGGGGAGCAGTTCTTC
NA,NA,TRBV6-1,TRBJ2-7,CASSEVVQGPYEQYF,TGTGCCAGCAGTGAAGTGGTCCAGGGGCCCTACGAGCAGTACTTC
NA,NA,TRBV10-3,TRBJ2-1,CAISSLEAHEQFF,TGTGCCATCAGTTCGCTAGAGGCCCATGAGCAGTTCTTC
NA,NA,TRBV7-8,TRBJ1-2,CASSSFTIRSANYGYTF,TGTGCCAGCAGCAGTTTTACCATTCGCTCGGCTAACTATGGCTACACCTTC
NA,TRBD1,TRBV5-1,TRBJ1-4,CASSLAQGAQEKLFF,TGCGCCAGCAGCTTGGCCCAGGGGGCTCAAGAAAAACTGTTTTTT
few,NA,TRBV23-1,TRBJ1-1,CASSPRGGGTEAFF,TGCGCCAGCAGTCCCCGAGGGGGGGGCACTGAAGCTTTCTTT
NA,NA,TRBV4-1,TRBJ2-2,CASGLKRPNTGELFF,TGCGCCAGCGGTTTGAAGCGGCCAAACACCGGGGAGCTGTTTTTT
NA,NA,TRBV30,TRBJ1-2,CAWGAGDYGYTF,TGTGCCTGGGGCGCGGGGGACTATGGCTACACCTTC
NA,NA,TRBV7-9,TRBJ2-7,CASSPRNGLYEQYF,TGTGCCAGCAGCCCGAGAAATGGACTCTACGAGCAGTACTTC
NA,NA,TRBV5-6,TRBJ1-6,CASSFAQGRSPLHF,TGTGCCAGCAGCTTTGCCCAGGGGCGATCACCCCTCCACTTT
NA,NA,TRBV29-1,TRBJ1-2,CSVEGRVGLDNYGYTF,TGCAGCGTTGAAGGGCGGGTGGGATTGGATAACTATGGCTACACCTTC
NA,TRBD2,TRBV13,TRBJ2-5,CASSSRLAGGQETQYF,TGTGCCAGCAGCTCAAGACTAGCGGGGGGGCAAGAGACCCAGTACTTC
NA,NA,TRBV5-6,TRBJ1-3,CASSLFPSAGNTIYF,TGTGCCAGCAGCTTGTTTCCATCGGCTGGAAACACCATATATTTT
NA,TRBD2,TRBV15,TRBJ2-1,CATRPPGLNYNEQFF,TGTGCCACCAGACCCCCGGGACTAAATTACAATGAGCAGTTCTTC
once,NA,TRBV7-2,TRBJ2-7,CASSQGRGYEQYF,TGTGCCAGCAGCCAAGGGCGGGGCTACGAGCAGTACTTC
NA,TRBD1,TRBV29-1,TRBJ2-5,CSGGKGAEETQYF,TGCAGCGGCGGTAAGGGGGCGGAAGAGACCCAGTACTTC
NA,TRBD1,TRBV19,TRBJ1-2,CASRTLSPGGNYGYTF,TGTGCCAGTAGGACCTTAAGCCCAGGGGGCAACTATGGCTACACCTTC
few,TRBD1,TRBV9,TRBJ1-1,CASSATGGAGTEAFF,TGTGCCAGCAGCGCAACAGGGGGCGCAGGCACTGAAGCTTTCTTT
NA,NA,TRBV5-5,TRBJ1-2,CASSFQVSQGGNRYTF,NA
NA,TRBD1,TRBV6-2/TRBV6-3,TRBJ2-2,CASSRTGGGTGELFF,TGTGCCAGCAGTCGGACAGGGGGCGGCACCGGGGAGCTGTTTTTT
NA,NA,TRBV7-2,TRBJ1-5,CASSLAPGNQPQHF,TGTGCCAGCAGCTTAGCGCCGGGAAATCAGCCCCAGCATTTT
NA,NA,TRBV6-5,TRBJ1-2,CASSYSSTGNYGYTF,TGTGCCAGCAGTTACTCAAGTACAGGAAACTATGGCTACACCTTC